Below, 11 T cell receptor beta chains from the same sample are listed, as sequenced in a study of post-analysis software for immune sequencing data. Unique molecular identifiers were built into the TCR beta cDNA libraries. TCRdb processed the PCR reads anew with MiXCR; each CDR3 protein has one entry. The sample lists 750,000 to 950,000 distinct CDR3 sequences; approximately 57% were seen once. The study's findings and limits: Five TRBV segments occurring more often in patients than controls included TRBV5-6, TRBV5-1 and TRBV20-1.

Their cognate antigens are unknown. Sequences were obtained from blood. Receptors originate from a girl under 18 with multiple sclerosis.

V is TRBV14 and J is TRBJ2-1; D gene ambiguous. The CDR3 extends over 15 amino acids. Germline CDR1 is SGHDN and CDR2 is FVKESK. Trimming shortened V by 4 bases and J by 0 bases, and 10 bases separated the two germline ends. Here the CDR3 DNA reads TGTGCCAGCAGCCGTCGGGCACTCTCCTACAATGAGCAGTTCTTC. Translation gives CASSRRALSYNEQFF.

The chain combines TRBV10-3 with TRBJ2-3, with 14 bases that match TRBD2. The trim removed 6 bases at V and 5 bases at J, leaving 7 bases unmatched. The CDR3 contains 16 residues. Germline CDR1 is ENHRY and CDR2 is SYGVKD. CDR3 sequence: CAIRTGLAGGEDTQYF. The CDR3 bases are TGTGCCATCAGAACCGGACTAGCGGGAGGAGAAGATACGCAGTATTTT.

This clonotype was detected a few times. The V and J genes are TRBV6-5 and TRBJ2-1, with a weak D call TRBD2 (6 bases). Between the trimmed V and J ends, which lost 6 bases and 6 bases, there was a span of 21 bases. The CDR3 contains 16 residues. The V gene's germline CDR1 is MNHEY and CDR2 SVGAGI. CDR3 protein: CASRRYRDSRFNEQFF. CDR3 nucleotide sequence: TGTGCCAGCAGACGCTACCGGGACTCCAGGTTCAATGAGCAGTTCTTC.

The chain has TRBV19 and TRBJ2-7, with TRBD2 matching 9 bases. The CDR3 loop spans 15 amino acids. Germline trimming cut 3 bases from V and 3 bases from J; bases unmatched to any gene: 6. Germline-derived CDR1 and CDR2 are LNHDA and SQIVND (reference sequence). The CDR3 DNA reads TGTGCCAGTAGTATGGCGGGAGGGTTTGGCTACGAGCAGTACTTC. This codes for CASSMAGGFGYEQYF. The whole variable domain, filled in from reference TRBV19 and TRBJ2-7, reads DGGITQSPKYLFRKEGQNVTLSCEQNLNHDAMYWYRQDPGQGLRLIYYSQIVNDFQKGDIAEGYSVSREKKESFPLTVTSAQKNPTAFYLCASSMAGGFGYEQYFGPGTRLTVT.

This CDR3 is CSARDNRARETQYF. The DNA of the CDR3 is TGCAGTGCTAGAGATAACAGGGCACGAGAGACCCAGTACTTC. The chain joins TRBV20-1 to TRBJ2-5; a weak D match, TRBD1 (6 bases). V dropped 0 bases and J dropped 4 bases, with 12 bases sitting between them. In germline, CDR1 is DFQATT, CDR2 SNEGSKA (reference sequence). The CDR3 runs 14 residues.

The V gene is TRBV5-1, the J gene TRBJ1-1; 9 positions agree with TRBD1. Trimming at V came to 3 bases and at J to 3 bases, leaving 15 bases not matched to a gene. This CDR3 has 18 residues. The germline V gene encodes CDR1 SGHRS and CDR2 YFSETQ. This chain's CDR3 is CASSSTGTGYRRYTEAFF. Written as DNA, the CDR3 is TGCGCCAGCAGCTCGACCGGGACAGGGTATCGTCGGTACACTGAAGCTTTCTTT.

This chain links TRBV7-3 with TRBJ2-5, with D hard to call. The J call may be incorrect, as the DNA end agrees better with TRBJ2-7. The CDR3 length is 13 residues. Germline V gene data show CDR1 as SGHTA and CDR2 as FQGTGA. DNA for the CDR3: TGTGCCAGCAGCTTAAGCCCCGTACGCGAGCAGTACTTC. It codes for CASSLSPVREQYF.

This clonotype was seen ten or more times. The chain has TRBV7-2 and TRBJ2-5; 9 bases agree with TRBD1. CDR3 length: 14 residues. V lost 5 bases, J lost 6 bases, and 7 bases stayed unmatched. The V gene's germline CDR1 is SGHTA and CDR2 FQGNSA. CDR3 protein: CASSTSGTGQTQYF. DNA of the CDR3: TGTGCCAGCAGCACCTCCGGGACAGGGCAGACCCAGTACTTC. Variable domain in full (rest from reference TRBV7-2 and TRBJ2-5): GAGVSQSPSNKVTEKGKDVELRCDPISGHTALYWYRQSLGQGLEFLIYFQGNSAPDKSGLPSDRFSAERTGGSVSTLTIQRTQQEDSAVYLCASSTSGTGQTQYFGPGTRLLVL.

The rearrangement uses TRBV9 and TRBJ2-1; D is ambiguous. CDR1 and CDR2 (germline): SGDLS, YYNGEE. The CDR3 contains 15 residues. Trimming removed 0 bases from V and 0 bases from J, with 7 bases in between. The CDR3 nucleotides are TGTGCCAGCAGCGTAGATGGACGCTCCTACAATGAGCAGTTCTTC. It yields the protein CASSVDGRSYNEQFF.

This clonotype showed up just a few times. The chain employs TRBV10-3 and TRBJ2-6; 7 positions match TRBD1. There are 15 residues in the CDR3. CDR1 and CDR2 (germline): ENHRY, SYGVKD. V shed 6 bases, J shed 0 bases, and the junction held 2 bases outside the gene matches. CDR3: CAIRSGGSGANVLTF. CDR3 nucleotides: TGTGCCATCAGATCAGGGGGCTCTGGGGCCAACGTCCTGACTTTC.

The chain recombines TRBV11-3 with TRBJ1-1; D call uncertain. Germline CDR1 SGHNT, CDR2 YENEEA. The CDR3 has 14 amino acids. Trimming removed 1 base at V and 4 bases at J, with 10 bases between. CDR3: CASSLGRQGTEAFF. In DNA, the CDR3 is TGTGCCAGCAGCTTAGGCCGCCAAGGCACTGAAGCTTTCTTT.